The T cell receptor beta chain under discussion was sequenced for a study of blood T cell repertoires in COVID-19 (dated by TCRdb to about 2020). Regarding the study in general: Samples from collaborators originated in the United States, Italy and Spain and spanned both the acute and convalescent phases of COVID-19. Subjects who had been exposed to COVID-19, were actively infected with it, or had recovered from it provided the deeply sampled blood TCRbeta repertoires that made up the dataset. The samples were drawn from the first 160 participants of the ongoing ImmuneRACE study and from under 1,500 subjects provided by 6 global collaborators. Where available, HLA class I and class II types were obtained from metadata supplied by the sample provider rather than from assay-based typing. Nearly every sample came with metadata listing a de-identified subject ID, COVID-19 status, age in years and sex. The material from the prospective study consisted of cDNA or gDNA derived from T cells, B-cell-depleted T cells, or PBMCs. The repertoires were released in a freely available public database meant as a resource for research on the immune response to SARS-CoV-2. The paper as a whole reports these results and caveats: The amount of clinical and demographic metadata varied by source and participant and was provided uncurated.

Turning to this clone: Which antigen it targets is not known. There are no base qualities to consult, and no much larger clone falls within one base.

Sequences LNHNV (CDR1) and YYDKDF (CDR2) are obtained from the germline V gene (reference sequence). A distance of 4 bases separates the germline ends of V and J, which lose 8 bases and 0 bases respectively. The CDR3 runs 11 amino acids, cysteine and phenylalanine included. Of all the DNA, just the CDR3 is kept, 33 bases in frame from base 1. TCRbeta CDR3 regions were amplified from genomic DNA using the immunoSEQ Assay, a bias-controlled multiplex PCR. In the authors' own workflow: Within the assay, amplification of reference gene primers was used to estimate how many nucleated cells each sample contained. To quantify the absolute abundance of each unique TCRbeta CDR3 rearrangement, sequence reads were collapsed and filtered. For each sample, productive Simpson clonality was calculated as the square root of Simpson's diversity index across productive rearrangements. The table comes from immuneACCESS by way of TCRdb, which keeps in-frame sequences with V and J called. Part of the clones is missing from these tables; in studies checked, under half for an unresolved V gene and the rest for unknown reasons. The V and J calls and clone size are taken from that table; D and trimming were inferred from the DNA. In this sample the table shows 200,000 to 250,000 clones, approximately 80% of which occur a single time. Of the sample, 1.8% falls within the top ten clones.

Participants in the prospective study were aged about 18 to 100 years, lived in 24 United States geographic areas, and enrolled through a virtual design. Cohort assignment in the prospective study relied on participant-reported clinical history from a screening survey and a study questionnaire. For ImmuneRACE Cohort 3, a participant was defined as recovered based on two consecutive negative NP/OP PCR tests, clearance by a healthcare professional, or resolution of symptoms. Mobile phlebotomists in the prospective study collected whole blood, serum and a nasopharyngeal or oropharyngeal swab from every participant. Over a roughly 2-month period, participants in the prospective study had the option of providing additional blood draws and questionnaires. Blood samples from the prospective study were shipped frozen or at room temperature prior to DNA extraction.

Sequenced material: PBMCs or T cells enriched from blood (not recorded which). This chain joins TRBV15 to TRBJ2-5, with no confidently assigned D gene. This clonotype originated in a man between 60 and 75 years old who had recovered from COVID-19. The DNA sequence is given as TGTGCCACCGGCTACCAAGAGACCCAGTACTTC. This translates into CATGYQETQYF.